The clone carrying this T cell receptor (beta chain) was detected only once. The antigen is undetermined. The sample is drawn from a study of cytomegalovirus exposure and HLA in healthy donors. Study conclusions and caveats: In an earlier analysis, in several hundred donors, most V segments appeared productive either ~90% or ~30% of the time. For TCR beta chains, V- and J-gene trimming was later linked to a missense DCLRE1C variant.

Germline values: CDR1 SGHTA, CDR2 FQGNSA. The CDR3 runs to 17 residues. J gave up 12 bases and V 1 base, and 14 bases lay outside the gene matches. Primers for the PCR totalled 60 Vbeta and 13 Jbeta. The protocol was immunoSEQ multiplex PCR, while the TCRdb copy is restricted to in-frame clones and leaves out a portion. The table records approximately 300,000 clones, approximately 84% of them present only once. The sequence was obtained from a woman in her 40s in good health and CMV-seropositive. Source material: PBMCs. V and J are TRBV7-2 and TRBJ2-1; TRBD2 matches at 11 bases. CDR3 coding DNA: TGTGCCAGCAGCTTAGGAAGACCACTAGCGGGAGATTCTCGGCAGTTCTTC. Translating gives CASSLGRPLAGDSRQFF.